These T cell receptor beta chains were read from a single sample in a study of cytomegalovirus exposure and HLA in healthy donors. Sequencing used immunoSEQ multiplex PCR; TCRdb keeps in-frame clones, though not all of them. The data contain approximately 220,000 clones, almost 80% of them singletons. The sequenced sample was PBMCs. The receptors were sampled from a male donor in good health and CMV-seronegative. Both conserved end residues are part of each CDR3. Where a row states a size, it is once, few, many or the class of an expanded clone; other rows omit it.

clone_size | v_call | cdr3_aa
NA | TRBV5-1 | CASSMSWGQPITTYNEQFF
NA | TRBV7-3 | CASSQGLNYGYTF
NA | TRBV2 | CASSEEEGGFYGYTF
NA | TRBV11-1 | CASSLAAGGIQFF
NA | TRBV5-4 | CASSSVRGLTDTQYF
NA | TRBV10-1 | CASMCQNEKLFF
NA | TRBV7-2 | CASSLSFHSGEQYF
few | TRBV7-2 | CASSPLGRAGGGPQYF
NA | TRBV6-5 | CASGGGYGYTF
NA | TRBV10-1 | CASSELGRPGGYEQYF
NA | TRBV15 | CATSRETGVAYEQYF
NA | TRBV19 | CASSIGSGYTF
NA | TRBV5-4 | CASGLSGSSPEQFF
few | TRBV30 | CAWSAPGIGSEAFF
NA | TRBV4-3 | CASSQESGNMNTEAFF
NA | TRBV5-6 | CASSPGLADEQYF
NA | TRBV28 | CASSSTGGPGNTIYF
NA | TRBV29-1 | CSVTGGAGQPQHF
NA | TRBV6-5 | CASRRTGRYEQYF
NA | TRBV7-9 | CASSPLGQGLTEAFF
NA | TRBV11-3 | CASSHGQGLPSTDTQYF
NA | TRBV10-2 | CASSGLAGPNTGELFF
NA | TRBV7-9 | CASSRTSAQAFF
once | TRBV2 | CASSYNQPQHF
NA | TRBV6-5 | CASSSPGGGQNNEQFF
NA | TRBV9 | CASRGGMNTEAFF
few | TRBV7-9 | CASRVDSQETQYF
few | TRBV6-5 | CASRFSGQGSYEQYF
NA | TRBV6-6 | CASSYAGEGQPQHF
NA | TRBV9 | CASSVEGNADTQYF
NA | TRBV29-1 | CSVVQDSYEQYF
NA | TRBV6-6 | CASRPGLGVPGELFF
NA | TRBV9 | CASSVAGGGSSYNEQFF
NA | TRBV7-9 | CASSLGDSSGYTF
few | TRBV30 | CAWRSARGTSSTGELFF
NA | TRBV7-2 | CASSSGREFGETQYF
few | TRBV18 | CASSPTRQGWEPQHF
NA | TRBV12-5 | CASGLYKTGLGSYEQYF
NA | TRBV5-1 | CASSSDTSGALNEQFF
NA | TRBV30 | CAWRGYSTGLAAYNEQFF
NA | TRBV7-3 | CASSEVGGPNTGELFF
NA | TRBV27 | CASNLIGGANTEAFF
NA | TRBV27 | CASSLRDRPYDEQFF
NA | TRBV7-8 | CASTPGTSRAQYF
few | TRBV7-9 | CSSSLVSQGTYEQYF
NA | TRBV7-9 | CASSQGQVNQPQHF
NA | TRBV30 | CAWSPSGREATEAFF
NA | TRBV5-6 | CASGQGFGQPQHF
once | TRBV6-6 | CASRLPGQGGDTQYF
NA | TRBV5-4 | CASSPGGAGGNSPLHF
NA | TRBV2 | CASSGEGGYTEAFF
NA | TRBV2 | CASRRQGESTEAFF
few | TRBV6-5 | CASSYTRDGWYGYTF
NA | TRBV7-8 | CASSPLYTEAFF
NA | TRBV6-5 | CASSYPGNEQFF
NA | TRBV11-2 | CASSPRTSAPPGNEQFF
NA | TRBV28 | CASSPIGVGPGHNTQYF
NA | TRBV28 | CASSLWRDRGYEQYF
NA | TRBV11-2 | CASSIQLTNTYEQYF
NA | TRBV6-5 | CASSWGGVGETQYF